The present entry profiles one T cell receptor (beta chain) with its context. A J-beta primer mix and a sample-barcoded 5' primer were used in a second PCR of roughly 6 to 11 cycles. One entry per CDR3 protein results from TCRdb running MiXCR on the 5' RACE reads. This table holds hundreds of thousands of distinct CDR3 sequences, about 26% found once. These data come from a study of blood T cells in healthy people across ages. No fewer than 5.5 micrograms of total RNA were isolated from every sample. The germline gives CDR1 MNHEY, CDR2 SVGEGT. The CDR3 has 15 residues. This sample was shared with a second study, whose subject was T cells of mothers and their children.

The rearrangement uses TRBV6-2 or TRBV6-3 and TRBJ2-5; 7 bases map to TRBD2. The J call is uncertain, as TRBJ2-7 better fits the DNA end. This sequence was found in a boy aged 2 to 10 in good health. Sequencing was done on a sample of blood. The CDR3 sequence is CASSYSTGRKNEQYF. The DNA for the CDR3 is TGTGCCAGCAGTTACTCAACCGGGAGGAAGAACGAGCAGTACTTC.